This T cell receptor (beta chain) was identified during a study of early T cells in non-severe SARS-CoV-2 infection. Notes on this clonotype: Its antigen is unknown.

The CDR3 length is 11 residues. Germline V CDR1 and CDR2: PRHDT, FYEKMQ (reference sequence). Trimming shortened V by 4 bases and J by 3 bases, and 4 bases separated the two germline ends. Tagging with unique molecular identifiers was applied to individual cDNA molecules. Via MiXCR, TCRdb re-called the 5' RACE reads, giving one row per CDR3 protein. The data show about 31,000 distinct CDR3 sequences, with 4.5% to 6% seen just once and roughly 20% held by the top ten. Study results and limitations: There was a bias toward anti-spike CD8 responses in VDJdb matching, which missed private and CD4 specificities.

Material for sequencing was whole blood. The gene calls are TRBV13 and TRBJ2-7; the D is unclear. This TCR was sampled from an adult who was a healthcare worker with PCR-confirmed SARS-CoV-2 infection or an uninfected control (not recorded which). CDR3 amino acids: CASSSGYEQYF. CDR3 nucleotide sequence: TGTGCCAGCAGCTCGGGCTACGAGCAGTACTTC.